These 10 T cell receptor beta chains came from one sample sequenced in a study of blood T cells in healthy people across ages. Primers used in a second PCR of about 7 to 12 cycles were a sample-barcoded 5' primer and a J-beta primer mix. Each CDR3 protein is one row after TCRdb ran MiXCR on the 5' RACE reads. The sample includes roughly 1,500,000 distinct CDR3 sequences, approximately 38% of them seen just once. Input material: blood. The receptor source for this set is a woman between 18 and 30 years old in good health.

This clonotype was picked up a small number of times. The V gene is TRBV5-1, the J gene TRBJ2-1, with 11 bases aligning to TRBD2. The CDR3 runs to 14 residues. The V segment lost 6 bases and the J segment 5 bases; nucleotides outside the gene matches: 4. From germline, CDR1 is SGHRS and CDR2 YFSETQ. The CDR3 bases are TGCGCCAGCACGTTAGCGGGAGGGGACAATGAGCAGTTCTTC. Protein sequence: CASTLAGGDNEQFF. The full variable domain, its missing parts supplied by reference TRBV5-1 and TRBJ2-1, is KAGVTQTPRYLIKTRGQQVTLSCSPISGHRSVSWYQQTPGQGLQFLFEYFSETQRNKGNFPGRFSGRQFSNSRSEMNVSTLELGDSALYLCASTLAGGDNEQFFGPGTRLTVL.

V and J are TRBV2 and TRBJ2-6; 7 bases are shared with TRBD2. V shed 7 bases, J shed 0 bases, and the junction held 3 bases outside the gene matches. Germline CDR1 and CDR2: SNHLY and FYNNEI. The CDR3 covers 15 residues. CDR3 nucleotides: TGTGCCAGCAAAGGGAGGGACTCTGGGGCCAACGTCCTGACTTTC. Translated, it gives CASKGRDSGANVLTF.

This clonotype turned up a few times. V and J are TRBV6-1 and TRBJ2-7; unclear D gene. V dropped 3 bases and J dropped 3 bases, with 6 bases sitting between them. The CDR3 extends over 12 amino acids. Germline values: CDR1 MNHNS, CDR2 SASEGT. Here the CDR3 reads CASSETFYEQYF. The DNA of the CDR3 is TGTGCCAGCAGTGAGACGTTCTACGAGCAGTACTTC.

This chain uses TRBV12-3 or TRBV12-4 with TRBJ2-5; 11 bases match TRBD2. J lost 1 base, V lost 3 bases, and 4 bases had no gene match. The CDR3 runs to 16 residues. This CDR3 reads CASSFLAGGSQETQYF. CDR3 sequence (DNA): TGTGCCAGCAGTTTTCTAGCGGGGGGCTCCCAAGAGACCCAGTACTTC.

This clonotype was recorded once. This chain uses TRBV11-3 with TRBJ2-5, with D possibly matching TRBD1 (7 bases). CDR3 size: 16 residues. Germline CDR1 is SGHNT and CDR2 is YENEEA. The ends were cut back, 2 bases at V and 11 bases at J, with 24 bases in the middle. The CDR3 coding sequence is TGTGCCAGCAGCTTACGCGGCCAGGGGGGTAACAATGAGCAGTACTTC. Protein: CASSLRGQGGNNEQYF.

The chain has TRBV9 and TRBJ2-2; 10 bases fit TRBD2. CDR1 is SGDLS, CDR2 YYNGEE, per germline. The J segment lost 2 bases and the V segment lost 3 bases, leaving 16 bases of the junction unmatched. The CDR3 spans 20 residues. In DNA form, the CDR3 reads TGTGCCAGCAGCGCTTTTTCCTCTAGCGGGAGAAGGGGAAACACCGGGGAGCTGTTTTTT. It encodes CASSAFSSSGRRGNTGELFF.

This clonotype occurred a few times. The chain links TRBV4-1 to TRBJ2-1; either TRBD1 or TRBD2 may fit D (6 bases each). The V and J ends lost 3 bases and 6 bases respectively, with 21 bases between them. From germline, CDR1 is MGHRA and CDR2 YSYEKL. This CDR3 has 17 residues. The CDR3 reads CASSQYKGGNQANEQFF. In DNA form, the CDR3 reads TGCGCCAGCAGCCAGTATAAGGGGGGCAATCAGGCCAATGAGCAGTTCTTC.

This clonotype came up once. The chain combines TRBV11-2 with TRBJ2-2, with unresolved D. Per germline, CDR1 SGHAT and CDR2 FQNNGV. This CDR3 contains 15 residues. The V end lost 5 bases, the J end lost 6 bases, and 16 bases lay between the germline ends. CDR3 residues: CASSAWTTESGELFF. CDR3 sequence (DNA): TGTGCCAGCAGCGCATGGACGACGGAATCCGGGGAGCTGTTTTTT.

This chain connects TRBV5-6 to TRBJ2-4; D possibly uses TRBD1 or TRBD2 (5 bases each). The tail of the sequence fits TRBJ2-7 better, so the J call may be wrong. Germline CDR1 is SGHDT and CDR2 is YYEEEE. CDR3 length: 16 amino acids. The CDR3: CASSLFSPGIGAEQYF. DNA for the CDR3: TGTGCCAGCAGCTTATTCTCTCCGGGAATCGGGGCCGAGCAGTACTTC.

The chain is built from TRBV5-1 and TRBJ2-5, with D tentatively TRBD2 (7 bases). Between the trimmed V and J ends, which lost 2 bases and 1 base, there was a span of 12 bases. CDR3 length equals 15 residues. Germline CDR1 and CDR2: SGHRS and YFSETQ. CDR3 coding DNA: TGCGCCAGCAGCTTAATTCGGGGGGCCCAAGAGACCCAGTACTTC. Protein: CASSLIRGAQETQYF.